This T cell receptor (beta chain) was sequenced for a study of T cell changes during pregnancy in multiple sclerosis. Trimming cost V 7 bases and J 16 bases; bases outside gene matches: 9. The CDR3 totals 13 residues. From germline, CDR1 is MNHNS and CDR2 SASEGT. Sequencing used immunoSEQ multiplex PCR; TCRdb keeps in-frame clones, though not all of them. Of 80,000 to 100,000 clones listed, 90% are singletons. The chain is built from TRBV6-1 and TRBJ2-1; 14 bases map to TRBD2. This receptor was obtained from a female donor in good health, enrolled as a control in a pregnancy study. The sample was peripheral blood, taken in the second trimester of pregnancy. As DNA, the CDR3 is TGTGCCAGCAATCGACTAGCGGGAGGGCTTAAATTCTTC. Amino acid sequence: CASNRLAGGLKFF.